The rows below give T cell receptor beta chains drawn from one sample of a study of monozygotic twins with cystic fibrosis. The protocol was immunoSEQ multiplex PCR, while the TCRdb copy is restricted to in-frame clones and leaves out a portion. The data contain around 17,000 clones, 96% of them singletons. Sequenced: blood. The receptors here all came from a girl aged 2-9 years with cystic fibrosis. Each CDR3 is given with its conserved first and last residue. Fields, in order: J gene, D gene, clone size, V gene, CDR3 DNA, CDR3 protein. D genes are given only for firm matches. Only some rows state a clone size, as once, few, many or a class for expanded clones.

J: TRBJ1-1
D: .
size: .
V: TRBV5-4
DNA: TGTGCCAGCAGCTTAAGGGTGAACACTGAAGCTTTCTTT
CDR3: CASSLRVNTEAFF

J: TRBJ1-5
D: .
size: .
V: TRBV6-6
DNA: TGTGCCAGCGGCTCTGGCGACGTTACGCCCCAGCATTTT
CDR3: CASGSGDVTPQHF

J: TRBJ1-4
D: TRBD1
size: .
V: TRBV6-5
DNA: TGTGCCAGCAGTTACGGGACAGGGGTTGAAAAACTGTTTTTT
CDR3: CASSYGTGVEKLFF

J: TRBJ1-3
D: .
size: .
V: TRBV6-1
DNA: TGTGCCAGCAGTGCTATCCCGGGACCCTCTGGAAACACCATATATTTT
CDR3: CASSAIPGPSGNTIYF

J: TRBJ1-6
D: .
size: .
V: TRBV12-5
DNA: TGTGCTAGTAGGCGCGGCTCCTATAATTCACCCCTCCACTTT
CDR3: CASRRGSYNSPLHF

J: TRBJ1-3
D: .
size: .
V: TRBV7-6
DNA: TGTGCCAGCAGCCTAAACTCTGGAAACACCATATATTTT
CDR3: CASSLNSGNTIYF

J: TRBJ1-1
D: .
size: .
V: TRBV6-6
DNA: TGTGCCAGCAGTCCCGGACCACCTGAAGCTTTCTTT
CDR3: CASSPGPPEAFF

J: TRBJ1-1
D: .
size: .
V: TRBV28
DNA: TGTGCCAGCAGTTTCAGGACAGTCACTGAAGCTTTCTTT
CDR3: CASSFRTVTEAFF

J: TRBJ1-2
D: .
size: .
V: TRBV19
DNA: TGTGCCAGTAGTGGCAGGGGATACTATGGCTACACCTTC
CDR3: CASSGRGYYGYTF

J: TRBJ2-7
D: .
size: .
V: TRBV5-1
DNA: TGCGCCAGCAGCGCAGACTTATACGAGCAGTACTTC
CDR3: CASSADLYEQYF

J: TRBJ2-7
D: .
size: .
V: TRBV11-3
DNA: TGTGCCAGCAGCCAAGAAGGGGGATCCCTCTACGAGCAGTACTTC
CDR3: CASSQEGGSLYEQYF

J: TRBJ2-3
D: .
size: .
V: TRBV7-6
DNA: TGTGCCAGCAGCCGCTCGTTAGCAGATACGCAGTATTTT
CDR3: CASSRSLADTQYF

J: TRBJ2-7
D: .
size: few
V: TRBV7-2
DNA: TGTGCCAGCAGCCCCGAGCGGTTGTCCTACGAGCAGTACTTC
CDR3: CASSPERLSYEQYF

J: TRBJ2-3
D: TRBD1
size: .
V: TRBV6-8
DNA: TGTGCCAGTGGCCCCGGGACAGTAGATACGCAGTATTTT
CDR3: CASGPGTVDTQYF

J: TRBJ1-1
D: .
size: .
V: TRBV10-3
DNA: TGTGCCATCAGCCCATCAGGGTCCATGAACACTGAAGCTTTCTTT
CDR3: CAISPSGSMNTEAFF

J: TRBJ2-1
D: .
size: .
V: TRBV5-6
DNA: TGTGCCAGCAGCCAGTTAGGGACGGGATACAATGAGCAGTTCTTC
CDR3: CASSQLGTGYNEQFF

J: TRBJ2-3
D: .
size: .
V: TRBV6-5
DNA: TGTGCCAGCAGAAAAGGCCGACTAGTCGCAGATACGCAGTATTTT
CDR3: CASRKGRLVADTQYF

J: TRBJ2-1
D: .
size: .
V: TRBV6-5
DNA: TGTGCCAGCAGCAAGGGAGCATATGTCTACAATGAGCAGTTCTTC
CDR3: CASSKGAYVYNEQFF

J: TRBJ1-6
D: .
size: .
V: TRBV27
DNA: TGTGCCAGCAGCCAAAACAGAAATTCACCCCTCCACTTT
CDR3: CASSQNRNSPLHF

J: TRBJ1-1
D: .
size: .
V: TRBV18
DNA: TGTGCCAGCTCACTCAAAATAGAGAACACTGAAGCTTTCTTT
CDR3: CASSLKIENTEAFF

J: TRBJ2-2
D: .
size: .
V: TRBV10-1
DNA: TGCGCCAGCAGTACTAGTGGCAACACCGGGGAGCTGTTTTTT
CDR3: CASSTSGNTGELFF

J: TRBJ2-7
D: .
size: .
V: TRBV10-3
DNA: TGTGCCATCAGCACAGGACCAGAGCAGTACTTC
CDR3: CAISTGPEQYF

J: TRBJ1-1
D: .
size: .
V: TRBV6-1
DNA: TGTGCCAGCAGTGAGCCGGCAGGAGGGACTGAAGCTTTCTTT
CDR3: CASSEPAGGTEAFF

J: TRBJ2-4
D: TRBD1
size: .
V: TRBV23-1
DNA: TGCGCCAGCAGTCAACAGGGACAGGAGAAAAACATTCAGTACTTC
CDR3: CASSQQGQEKNIQYF

J: TRBJ2-2
D: .
size: .
V: TRBV6-5
DNA: TGTGCCAGCATTCTTCTAGCACTTGTCCCCGGGGAGCTGTTTTTT
CDR3: CASILLALVPGELFF

J: TRBJ1-2
D: .
size: .
V: TRBV9
DNA: TGTGCCAGCAGCGGTGGGGGCAGCAACTATGGCTACACCTTC
CDR3: CASSGGGSNYGYTF

J: TRBJ1-4
D: .
size: .
V: TRBV15
DNA: TGTGCCACCAGCAGAGAACAGAATGAAAAACTGTTTTTT
CDR3: CATSREQNEKLFF

J: TRBJ1-2
D: TRBD1
size: .
V: TRBV5-1
DNA: TGCGCCAGCAGCGGGACACAGGGGTCCCGCGGCTACACCTTC
CDR3: CASSGTQGSRGYTF

J: TRBJ2-5
D: .
size: .
V: TRBV10-3
DNA: TGTGCCATCAGTGTCGACGGACGACAAGAGACCCAGTACTTC
CDR3: CAISVDGRQETQYF

J: TRBJ1-2
D: .
size: .
V: TRBV5-6
DNA: TGTGCCAGCAGCTTGAGAATCGCGGAAAGCTACACCTTC
CDR3: CASSLRIAESYTF

J: TRBJ1-4
D: .
size: .
V: TRBV7-9
DNA: TGTGCCAGCAGCTTAGGTGGGTTCCGGAGTAATGAAAAACTGTTTTTT
CDR3: CASSLGGFRSNEKLFF

J: TRBJ1-6
D: .
size: .
V: TRBV11-2
DNA: TGTGCCAGCAGCTTGGGACACTCCTATAATTCACCCCTCCACTTT
CDR3: CASSLGHSYNSPLHF